This TCR beta chain was recovered during a study of beta chain features in type 1 diabetes. Only a few counts were recorded for this clone. As yet, its antigen is unknown. V lost 4 bases and J lost 8; bases outside the gene matches: 10. CDR3 size: 15 residues. CDR1 and CDR2 from the germline V gene are SGHNT and YYREEE (reference sequence). All of the isolated RNA was reverse transcribed, so expressed TCRB transcripts were sequenced. An average of approximately 3.4 million reads was obtained for naive, central memory and regulatory T cell samples. Profiling relied on immunoSEQ multiplex PCR, and the TCRdb table lists in-frame clones only, not all of them. Among 200,000 to 250,000 clones listed, over 8.5% were seen once. Study findings and constraints: Compared to healthy donors, patients appeared to have naive, central memory and Treg TCRB repertoires that were more alike.

The sample comprised naive CD4+ T cells from blood. The V and J genes are TRBV5-4 and TRBJ2-1; TRBD2 matches at 9 bases. The sequence was obtained from a woman aged 18-29 years in good health. CDR3 sequence (DNA): TGTGCCAGCAGCCCGCGTTGGATAGCGGGGGATGAGCAGTTCTTC. It yields the protein CASSPRWIAGDEQFF.